The clone carrying this TCR beta chain was seen more than once but under ten times. Its specificity is unknown. This CDR3 has 15 amino acids. The V gene's germline CDR1 is MGHRA and CDR2 YSYEKL. Trimming took off 0 bases at V and 1 base at J, with 9 bases between the two ends. This sample was taken from a study of a mutant IDH1 vaccine in newly diagnosed glioma. Looking at the study overall: Vaccinations were initiated 4-6 weeks following radiotherapy alone, or were given together with temozolomide cycles. Visit V12 was scheduled at week 35 and visit V13 at week 47. Males made up 62.5% and females 37.5% of treated patients, whose mean age was around 40 years. Every participant had undergone radiotherapy, temozolomide, or both before, and most underwent both.

The time point was: week 35, safety follow-up. In the vaccine, a single dose held 300 ug of the mutant IDH1 20-mer peptide, along with topical imiquimod. Data came from immunoSEQ multiplex PCR; TCRdb stores just in-frame clones and leaves some out. The table shows roughly 30,000 clones, with more than 65% occurring only once. The sample consisted of PBMCs, taken from a glioma patient whose treatment included an IDH1 peptide vaccine. The sequence derives from a man aged 30 to 39 with glioma. The rearrangement uses TRBV4-1 and TRBJ1-2; D is unclear. The CDR3 protein is CASSQDVGYNYGYTF. The CDR3 region has the DNA TGCGCCAGCAGCCAAGATGTCGGGTATAACTATGGCTACACCTTC.